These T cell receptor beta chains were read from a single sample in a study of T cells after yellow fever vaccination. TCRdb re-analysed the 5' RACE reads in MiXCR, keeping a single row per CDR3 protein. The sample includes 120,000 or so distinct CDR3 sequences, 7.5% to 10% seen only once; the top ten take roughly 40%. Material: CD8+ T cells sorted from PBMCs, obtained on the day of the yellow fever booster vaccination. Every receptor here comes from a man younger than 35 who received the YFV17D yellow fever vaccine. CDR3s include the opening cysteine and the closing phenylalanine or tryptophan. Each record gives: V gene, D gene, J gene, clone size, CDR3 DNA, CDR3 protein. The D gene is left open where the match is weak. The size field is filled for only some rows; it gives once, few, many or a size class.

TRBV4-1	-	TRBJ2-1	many	TGCGCCAGCAGCCCTCTTTTAAACAATGAGCAGTTCTTC	CASSPLLNNEQFF
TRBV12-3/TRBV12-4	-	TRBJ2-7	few	TGTGCCACAAAGGTGTTTGGGGGTTTGGGCTACGAGCAGTACTTC	CATKVFGGLGYEQYF
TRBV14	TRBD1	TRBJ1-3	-	TGTGCCAGCAGCCACCACCACTCACCGGGACAGGTATCTCCTGGAAACACCATATATTTT	CASSHHHSPGQVSPGNTIYF
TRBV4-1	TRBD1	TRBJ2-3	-	TGCGCCAGCCGGGACAGGGAAGCAGATACGCAGTATTTT	CASRDREADTQYF
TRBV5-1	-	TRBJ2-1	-	TGCGCCAGCAGCTTGAACTGGAACAATGAGCAGTTCTTC	CASSLNWNNEQFF
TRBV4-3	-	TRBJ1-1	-	TGCGCCAGCAGCCAAGATGGGGGGAGGGAAGCTTTCTTT	CASSQDGGREAFF
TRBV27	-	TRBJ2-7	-	TGTGCCAGCAGTTTTGGTATGAGTAACTACGAGCAGTACTTC	CASSFGMSNYEQYF
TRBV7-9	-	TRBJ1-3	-	TGTGCCAGCAGCCAAAGTAGCTTTACTGGAAACACCATATATTTT	CASSQSSFTGNTIYF
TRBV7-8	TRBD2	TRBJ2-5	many	TGTGCCAGCGGCGACTTCGGGGGGGGGACGGAGACCCAGTACTTC	CASGDFGGGTETQYF
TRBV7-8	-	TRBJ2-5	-	TGTGCCAGCAGCCTTATACCGGGACTCTTTGCGGAGACCCAGTACTTC	CASSLIPGLFAETQYF
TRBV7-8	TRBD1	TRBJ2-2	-	TGTGCCAGCAGCTTACCCGGGACAGGGGGGATGGGGACCACCGGGGAGCTGTTTTTT	CASSLPGTGGMGTTGELFF
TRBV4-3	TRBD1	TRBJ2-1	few	TGCGCCAGCAGCCAAGATCACAGCAGGGGGCGAATTTTCGATGAGCAGTTCTTC	CASSQDHSRGRIFDEQFF
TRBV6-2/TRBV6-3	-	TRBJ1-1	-	TGTGCCAGCAACACCAACTGGGGCACTGAAGCTTTCTTT	CASNTNWGTEAFF
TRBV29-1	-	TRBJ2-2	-	TGCAGCGTTCGGCAGAACACCGGGGAGCTGTTTTTT	CSVRQNTGELFF
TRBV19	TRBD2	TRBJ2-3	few	TGTGCCAGTAGTTTCTTTAGCGGGGGGGCTTCCCCCACAGATACGCAGTATTTT	CASSFFSGGASPTDTQYF
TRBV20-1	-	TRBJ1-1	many	TGCAGTGCTAGAGAAGGGGATGGAGACAGTCCTTGGTATGAAGCTTTCTTT	CSAREGDGDSPWYEAFF
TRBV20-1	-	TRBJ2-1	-	TGCAGTGCTAGAGGGAGCAATGAGCAGTTCTTC	CSARGSNEQFF
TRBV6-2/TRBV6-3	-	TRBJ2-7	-	TGTGCCAGCGGACCCTTAGGCTTCACTCTCGAGCAGTACTTC	CASGPLGFTLEQYF
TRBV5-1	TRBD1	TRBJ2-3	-	TGCGCCAGCAGCTCGCAACGACAGGGGTTGACAGATACGCAGTATTTT	CASSSQRQGLTDTQYF
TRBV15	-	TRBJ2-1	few	TGTGCCACCAGCAGAGACGGCGGGGCTTACAATGAGCAGTTCTTC	CATSRDGGAYNEQFF
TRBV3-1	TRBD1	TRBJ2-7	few	TGTGCCAGCAGCCAAGAGATTGGGACAGGGAGCCACGAGCAGTACTTC	CASSQEIGTGSHEQYF
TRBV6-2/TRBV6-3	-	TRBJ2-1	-	TGTGCCAGCAGCCCCCTGGAGGGGAGCTCCTACAATGAGCAGTTCTTC	CASSPLEGSSYNEQFF
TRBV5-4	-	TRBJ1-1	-	TGTGCCAGCAGCCCGTTTCATGCGAACACTGAAGCTTTCTTT	CASSPFHANTEAFF
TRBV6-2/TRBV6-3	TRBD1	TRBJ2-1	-	TGTGCCAGCAGTCCGGACAGGAAGGATGAGCAGTTCTTC	CASSPDRKDEQFF
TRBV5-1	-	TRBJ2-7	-	TGCGCCAGCAGCTTGGGGAGGGACGGCTACGAGCAGTACTTC	CASSLGRDGYEQYF
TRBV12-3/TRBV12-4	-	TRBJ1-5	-	TGTGCCAGCAGCCCCGCAGGCGGTGATCAGCCCCAGCATTTT	CASSPAGGDQPQHF
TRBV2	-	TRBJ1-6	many	TGTGCCAGCAGGGCCCGACAGGAACGCTCCTATAATTCACCCCTCCACTTT	CASRARQERSYNSPLHF
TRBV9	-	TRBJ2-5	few	TGTGCCAGCAGCGGCGCCGGCGGCCCTGGGGAGACCCAGTACTTC	CASSGAGGPGETQYF
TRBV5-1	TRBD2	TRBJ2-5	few	TGCGCCAGCAGCTCCGGACTAGCGGGTGATCAAGAGACCCAGTACTTC	CASSSGLAGDQETQYF
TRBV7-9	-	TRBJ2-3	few	TGTGCCAGCAGCGAGGGCCGCACAGATACGCAGTATTTT	CASSEGRTDTQYF
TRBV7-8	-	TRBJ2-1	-	TGTGCCAGCAAATCCCTCCCCCGGGACAATGAGCAGTTCTTC	CASKSLPRDNEQFF
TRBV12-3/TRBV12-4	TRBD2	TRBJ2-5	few	TGTGCCAGCAGTCTGCGGGGGGATGGGGAGACCCAGTACTTC	CASSLRGDGETQYF
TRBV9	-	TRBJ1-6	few	TGTGCCAGCAGCGTAGCTGGTGACCCTTCACCCCTCCACTTT	CASSVAGDPSPLHF
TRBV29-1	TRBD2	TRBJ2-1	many	TGCAGCGTTGGGGGACTAGCGGGGTTCGCCCTCCACAATGAGCAGTTCTTC	CSVGGLAGFALHNEQFF
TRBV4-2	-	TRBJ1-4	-	TGTGCCAGCAGCCAAGAGGGGGCACAGACTAATGAAAAACTGTTTTTT	CASSQEGAQTNEKLFF
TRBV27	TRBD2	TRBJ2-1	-	TGTGCCAGCAGTTTAAGGGGCCGGCTAGCGGGATATGAGCAGTTCTTC	CASSLRGRLAGYEQFF
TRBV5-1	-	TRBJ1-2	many	TGCGCCAGCAGCTCACCCGGGGACCGGAGAAAGACTGGCTACACCTTC	CASSSPGDRRKTGYTF
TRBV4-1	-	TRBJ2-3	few	TGCGCCAGCAGCCAATACCAGAGGGCAGGCGGGGGCACAGATACGCAGTATTTT	CASSQYQRAGGGTDTQYF
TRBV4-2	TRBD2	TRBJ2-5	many	TGTGCCAGCCGACTAGCGGGGTACGAGGAGACCCAGTACTTC	CASRLAGYEETQYF